This TCR beta chain was profiled in a study of spatial heterogeneity in lung cancer. This clonotype was observed a handful of times. TCRdb reanalysed the 5' RACE reads using MiXCR and keeps one entry per CDR3 protein. The sample yields 50,000 to 65,000 distinct CDR3 sequences, 8.4% seen once. This CDR3 is 14 amino acids long. V lost 5 bases and J lost 0, with 9 bases in between. The germline V gene encodes CDR1 WNHNN and CDR2 SYGVQD (reference sequence). The time point is: sample taken at primary tumor resection. Whole RNA, isolated from tumor, nontumor lung or frozen PBMC, was sequenced without prior sorting.

J is TRBJ2-3 and V is TRBV10-1; D remains ambiguous. This TCR derives from a female donor with early-stage non-small cell lung cancer. This specimen was PBMCs, taken at surgery. The CDR3 nucleotides read TGCGCCAGCAGTCGGCTACTCAGCACAGATACGCAGTATTTT. It specifies CASSRLLSTDTQYF.